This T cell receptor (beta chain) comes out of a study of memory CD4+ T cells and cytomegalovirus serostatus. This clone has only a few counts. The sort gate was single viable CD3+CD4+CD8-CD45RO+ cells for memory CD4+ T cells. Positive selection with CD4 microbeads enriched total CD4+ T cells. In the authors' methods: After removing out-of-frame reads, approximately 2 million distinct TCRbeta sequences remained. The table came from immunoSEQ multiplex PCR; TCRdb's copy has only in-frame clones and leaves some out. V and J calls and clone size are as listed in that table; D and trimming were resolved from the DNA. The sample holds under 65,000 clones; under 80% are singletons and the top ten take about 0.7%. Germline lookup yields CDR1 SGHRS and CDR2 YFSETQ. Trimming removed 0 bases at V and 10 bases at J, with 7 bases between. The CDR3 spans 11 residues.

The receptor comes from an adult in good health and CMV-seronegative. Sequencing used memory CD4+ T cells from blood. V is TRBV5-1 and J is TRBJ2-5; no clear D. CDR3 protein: CASSLGMGQYF. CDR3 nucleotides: TGCGCCAGCAGCTTGGGCATGGGCCAGTACTTC.